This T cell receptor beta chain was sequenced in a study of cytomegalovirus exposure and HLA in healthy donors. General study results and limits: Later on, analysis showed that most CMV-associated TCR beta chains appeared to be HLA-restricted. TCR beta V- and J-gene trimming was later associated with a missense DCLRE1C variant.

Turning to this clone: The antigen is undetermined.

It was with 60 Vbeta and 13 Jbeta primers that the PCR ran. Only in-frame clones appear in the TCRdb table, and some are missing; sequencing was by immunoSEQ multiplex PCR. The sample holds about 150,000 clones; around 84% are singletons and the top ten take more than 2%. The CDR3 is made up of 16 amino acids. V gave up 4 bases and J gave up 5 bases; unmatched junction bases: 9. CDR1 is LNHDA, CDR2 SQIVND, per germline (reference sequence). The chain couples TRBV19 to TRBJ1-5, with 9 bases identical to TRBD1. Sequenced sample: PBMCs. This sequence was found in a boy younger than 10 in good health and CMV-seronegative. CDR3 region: CASSTSLTGGYQPQHF. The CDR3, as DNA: TGTGCCAGTAGTACGTCCCTGACAGGGGGGTATCAGCCCCAGCATTTT.